This T cell receptor (beta chain) was observed in a study of CD8+ T cells in alopecia areata. Treatment meaning: oral pan-JAK inhibitor, 5-10 mg twice daily. Researchers took lesional scalp punch biopsies and peripheral blood from people who were alopecia areata patients. Only a few counts were recorded for this clone. The same CDR3 also results from other DNA sequences found in this sample. Sequencing templates came from extracted RNA that was reverse transcribed into cDNA. TCRdb keeps only in-frame clones here, not all; method: immunoSEQ multiplex PCR. Among around 190,000 clones listed, around 66% were seen once. Trimming stripped 2 bases from V and 4 bases from J, with 10 bases between. Germline values: CDR1 SQVTM, CDR2 ANQGSEA. This CDR3 comprises 13 residues.

This TCR was recovered from a human donor with alopecia areata. Sequencing used CD4+ T cells sorted from blood, obtained at week 4, from a patient treated with tofacitinib. V usage is TRBV29-1 and J usage is TRBJ2-3, with a tentative D call TRBD1 (6 bases). The CDR3 DNA reads as TGCAGCGTTGAAAAACAGGGAGCAGATACGCAGTATTTT. Amino acids: CSVEKQGADTQYF.